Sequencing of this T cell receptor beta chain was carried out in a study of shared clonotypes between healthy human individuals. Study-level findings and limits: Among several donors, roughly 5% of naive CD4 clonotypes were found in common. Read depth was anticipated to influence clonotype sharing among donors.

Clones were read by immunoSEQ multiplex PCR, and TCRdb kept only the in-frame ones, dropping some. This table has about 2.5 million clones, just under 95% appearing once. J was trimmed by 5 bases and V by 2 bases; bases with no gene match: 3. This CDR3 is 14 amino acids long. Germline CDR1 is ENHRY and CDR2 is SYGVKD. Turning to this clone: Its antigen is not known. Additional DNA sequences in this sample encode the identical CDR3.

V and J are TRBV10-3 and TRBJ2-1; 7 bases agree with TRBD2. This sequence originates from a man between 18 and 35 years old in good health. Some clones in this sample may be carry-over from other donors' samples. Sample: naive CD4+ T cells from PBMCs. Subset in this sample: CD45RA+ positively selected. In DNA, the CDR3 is TGTGCCATCAGTGAGAGCGGGACCCACAATGAGCAGTTCTTC. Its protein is CAISESGTHNEQFF.